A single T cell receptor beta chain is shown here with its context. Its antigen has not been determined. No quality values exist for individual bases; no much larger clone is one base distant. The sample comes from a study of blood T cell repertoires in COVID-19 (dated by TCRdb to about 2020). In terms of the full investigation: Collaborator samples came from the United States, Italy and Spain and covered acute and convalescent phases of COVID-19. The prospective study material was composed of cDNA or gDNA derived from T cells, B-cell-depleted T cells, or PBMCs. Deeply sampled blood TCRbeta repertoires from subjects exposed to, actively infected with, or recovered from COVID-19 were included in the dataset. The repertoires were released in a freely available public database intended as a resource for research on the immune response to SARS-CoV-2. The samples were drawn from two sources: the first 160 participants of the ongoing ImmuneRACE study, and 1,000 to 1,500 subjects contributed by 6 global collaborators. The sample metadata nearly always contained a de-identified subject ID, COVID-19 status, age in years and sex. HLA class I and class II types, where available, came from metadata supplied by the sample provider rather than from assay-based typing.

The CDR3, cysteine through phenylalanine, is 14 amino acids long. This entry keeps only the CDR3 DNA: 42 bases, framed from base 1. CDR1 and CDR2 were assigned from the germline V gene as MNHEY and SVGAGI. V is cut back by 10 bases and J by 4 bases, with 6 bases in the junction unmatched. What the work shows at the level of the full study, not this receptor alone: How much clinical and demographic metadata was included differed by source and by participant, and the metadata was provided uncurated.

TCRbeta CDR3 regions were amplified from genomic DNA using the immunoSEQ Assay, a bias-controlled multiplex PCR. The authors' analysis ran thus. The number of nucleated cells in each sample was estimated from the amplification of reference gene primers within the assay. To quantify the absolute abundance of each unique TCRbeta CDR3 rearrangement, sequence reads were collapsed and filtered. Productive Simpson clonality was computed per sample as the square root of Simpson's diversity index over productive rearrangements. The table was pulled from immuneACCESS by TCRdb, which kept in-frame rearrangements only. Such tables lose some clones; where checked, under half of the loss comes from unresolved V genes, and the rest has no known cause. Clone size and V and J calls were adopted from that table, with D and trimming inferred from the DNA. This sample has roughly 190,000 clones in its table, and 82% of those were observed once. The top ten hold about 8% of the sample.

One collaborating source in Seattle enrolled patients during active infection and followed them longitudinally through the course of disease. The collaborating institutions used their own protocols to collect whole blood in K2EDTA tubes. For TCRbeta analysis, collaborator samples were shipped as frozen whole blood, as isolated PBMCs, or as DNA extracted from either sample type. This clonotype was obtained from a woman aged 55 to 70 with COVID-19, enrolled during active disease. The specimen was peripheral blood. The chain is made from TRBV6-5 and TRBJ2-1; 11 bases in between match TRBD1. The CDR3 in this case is CATKGQGVYNEQFF. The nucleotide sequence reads TGTGCCACCAAGGGACAGGGGGTGTACAATGAGCAGTTCTTC.